There are many counts of the clone carrying this T cell receptor (beta chain). The target antigen is unknown. Germline loops: CDR1 SGHTA, CDR2 FQGNSA. This CDR3 region has 17 residues. V was clipped by 1 base and J by 1 base; unmatched bases: 8. This sample is part of a study of blood T cells in healthy people across ages. General study findings and limits: While age rose, TCR beta diversity per million T cells dropped in a roughly linear way. Diversity was higher, and naive CD4+ cells more numerous, in long-lived donors than in aged donors.

For the second PCR, which ran for roughly 7 to 11 cycles, a sample-barcoded 5' primer and a J-beta primer mix were used. Every individual sample yielded 2.5 million or more paired-end reads (each containing CDR3). TCRdb redid the calling of the 5' RACE reads with MiXCR, one entry per CDR3 protein. The sample gives roughly 1.9 million distinct CDR3 sequences, around 40% of which show up once; roughly 24% is in the top ten. PBMCs, at least 7 million per sample, were isolated. The TCR was taken from a human donor in good health. Source material: blood. J is TRBJ2-7 and V is TRBV7-2; TRBD1 matches 9 bases. As DNA, the CDR3 is TGTGCCAGCAGCTTAGGGGGAACAGGGGGCACTTCCTACGAGCAGTACTTC. This codes for CASSLGGTGGTSYEQYF.